The rows below give T cell receptor beta chains drawn from one sample of a study of cytomegalovirus exposure and HLA in healthy donors. Sequencing was performed with immunoSEQ multiplex PCR; in TCRdb, only in-frame clones are kept and a portion is missing. The sample has 95,000 to 150,000 clones; approximately 66% are singletons. The sample comprised PBMCs. Receptors originate from a woman aged 40-49 years in good health and CMV-seropositive. CDR3s include the opening cysteine and the closing phenylalanine or tryptophan. A D gene is named only where the DNA matches it firmly.

D gene | J gene | V gene | CDR3 protein | CDR3 DNA
TRBD1 | TRBJ2-2 | TRBV19 | CASSIGTGNTGELFF | TGTGCCAGTAGTATTGGGACAGGAAACACCGGGGAGCTGTTTTTT
TRBD1 | TRBJ2-7 | TRBV5-1 | CASSSLDRAGEQYF | TGCGCCAGCAGCTCCCTCGACAGGGCTGGGGAGCAGTACTTC
TRBD2 | TRBJ2-1 | TRBV9 | CASSVGTSPIGVLNNEQFF | TGTGCCAGCAGCGTAGGGACTAGCCCGATCGGGGTGCTTAACAATGAGCAGTTCTTC
NA | TRBJ2-7 | TRBV19 | CASARSRGSSYEQYF | TGTGCCAGTGCTCGTTCCCGGGGATCCTCCTACGAGCAGTACTTC
TRBD2 | TRBJ2-3 | TRBV7-8 | CASSLNSGSSTDTQYF | TGTGCCAGCAGCTTAAATAGCGGGAGTTCTACAGATACGCAGTATTTT
NA | TRBJ2-3 | TRBV29-1 | CSVDRQQGMATDTQYF | TGCAGCGTTGACAGGCAACAGGGAATGGCGACAGATACGCAGTATTTT
TRBD2 | TRBJ2-1 | TRBV6-5 | CASSYSSGSFNEQFF | TGTGCCAGCAGTTACTCTAGCGGGAGTTTCAATGAGCAGTTCTTC
TRBD2 | TRBJ2-2 | TRBV29-1 | CSARGAGGLRTGELFF | TGCAGCGCCCGCGGGGCGGGGGGTCTCCGCACCGGGGAGCTGTTTTTT
NA | TRBJ2-2 | TRBV29-1 | CSAEGNTGELFF | TGCAGCGCCGAGGGGAACACCGGGGAGCTGTTTTTT
TRBD1 | TRBJ1-1 | TRBV5-4 | CASSSIPGQGPDTEAFF | TGTGCCAGCAGCTCCATCCCGGGACAGGGCCCGGACACTGAAGCTTTCTTT